This T cell receptor beta chain is drawn from a study of human T cells and chemical hapten exposure. It was the library that attached unique molecular identifiers to individual cDNA molecules. One entry per CDR3 protein, called by TCRdb with MiXCR from the RACE reads. The table has some 98,000 distinct CDR3 sequences, about a tenth seen once; the top ten hold 2.5% to 4%. Points from the study as a whole: It was expanded TCRs that formed significantly more large CDR3 similarity clusters than controls did. The immune response of these alopecia patients might not match healthy individuals'.

This clonotype was seen only a few times. Its antigen is as yet unknown. Time point defined: pre-sensitization, week 0. Treatment in this sample: therapeutic diphenylcyclopropenone sensitization with weekly scalp DPC. The V gene's germline CDR1 is SQVTM and CDR2 ANQGSEA. The J segment lost 7 bases and the V segment lost 6 bases, leaving 13 bases of the junction unmatched. The CDR3 is made up of 15 amino acids. The gene calls are TRBV29-1 and TRBJ1-5; 9 bases align to TRBD1. Sequenced here: whole blood, sampled in connection with sensitization to the hapten diphenylcyclopropenone (DPC). The clonotype originates from a woman aged 55-70 years with alopecia areata. Some clones in this sample may be carry-over from other donors' samples. The CDR3 bases are TGCAGCGTCACAGTCCCGGGACAGGGAATCCAGCCCCAGCATTTT. This codes for CSVTVPGQGIQPQHF.